Presented here are 10 T cell receptor beta chains from one specimen sequenced in a study of human T cells and chemical hapten exposure. In TCRdb, the RACE reads were re-called with MiXCR into one record per CDR3 protein. The data show under 45,000 distinct CDR3 sequences, more than 9% seen once. Time point given: pre-sensitization, week 0. As to treatment: therapeutic diphenylcyclopropenone sensitization with weekly scalp DPC. The sample here was whole blood, taken in connection with sensitization to the hapten diphenylcyclopropenone (DPC). These receptor sequences come from a man under 40 with alopecia areata. Some clones in this sample may be carry-over from other donors' samples.

J is TRBJ2-4 and V is TRBV4-1, with 9 bases aligning to TRBD1. The CDR3 loop spans 16 amino acids. CDR1 is MGHRA and CDR2 is YSYEKL in the germline V gene. Unmatched junction bases numbered 15, after V lost 0 bases and J lost 15 bases. CDR3 DNA sequence: TGCGCCAGCAGCCAAGATAGGGGGACAGGGTCGAGGGTTCTGTACTTC. Translation: CASSQDRGTGSRVLYF.

In this sample, this clonotype turned up many times. The chain recombines TRBV21-1 with TRBJ2-2; the D call in the table, TRBD2, was not verified against the DNA. TRBV21-1 is labeled a pseudogene. This CDR3 is 18 amino acids long. DNA of the CDR3: TGTGCCAGCAACAGCAAAGGCCTAGCGGGAGCCAAGGCCGGGGAGCTGTTTTTT. It translates to CASNSKGLAGAKAGELFF.

In its sample, this clonotype was seen a few times. The gene calls are TRBV4-1 and TRBJ1-4, with D perhaps TRBD1 (6 bases). The CDR3 loop spans 14 amino acids. Germline CDR1 reads MGHRA; CDR2 reads YSYEKL. Trimming cost V 2 bases and J 7 bases, with 11 bases left between them. The CDR3 DNA reads as TGCGCCAGCAGCCAACACCGGGACACTGAAAAACTGTTTTTT. Its protein product is CASSQHRDTEKLFF.

The CDR3 region is CASYWTSGNPHNEQFF. The CDR3, as DNA: TGTGCTAGTTATTGGACTAGCGGGAATCCCCACAATGAGCAGTTCTTC. The chain has TRBV12-5 and TRBJ2-1, with 12 bases fitting TRBD2. The CDR3 runs 16 residues. Germline loops: CDR1 LGHNT, CDR2 FRNRAP. J was trimmed by 5 bases and V by 8 bases; bases with no gene match: 10.

CDR3 in DNA: TGTGCCAGCAGTGATGGACAGGGTACCTTCTCCCAGCATTTT. The encoded protein is CASSDGQGTFSQHF. The chain recombines TRBV6-1 with TRBJ1-5; TRBD1 matches at 8 bases. Losses at the gene ends were 3 bases for V and 11 bases for J; bases not matched to a gene: 9. The V gene's germline CDR1 is MNHNS and CDR2 SASEGT. The CDR3 runs to 14 residues.

In nucleotides, the CDR3 is TGCAGTGCCTCCCGAACTAGCGGGAGGGACGGGGATACGCAGTATTTT. Translating gives CSASRTSGRDGDTQYF. The rearrangement uses TRBV20-1 and TRBJ2-3; 13 bases are a match to TRBD2. J gave up 6 bases and V 6 bases, and 12 bases lay outside the gene matches. CDR3 length: 16 amino acids. Germline CDR1 DFQATT, CDR2 SNEGSKA (reference sequence).

This clonotype came up a few times. The rearrangement uses TRBV11-2 and TRBJ2-2; the D is unclear. The CDR3 runs to 15 residues. The ends were cut back, 2 bases at V and 3 bases at J, with 10 bases in the middle. Germline V lookup: CDR1 SGHAT, CDR2 FQNNGV. This CDR3 reads CASSLTALDTGELFF. CDR3 DNA: TGTGCCAGCAGCTTAACAGCTTTGGACACCGGGGAGCTGTTTTTT. Based on the CDR3 plus reference TRBV11-2 and TRBJ2-2, the full variable domain is EAGVAQSPRYKIIEKRQSVAFWCNPISGHATLYWYQQILGQGPKLLIQFQNNGVVDDSQLPKDRFSAERLKGVDSTLKIQPAKLEDSAVYLCASSLTALDTGELFFGEGSRLTVL.

There are a few counts of this clonotype. This rearrangement joins TRBV6-2 or TRBV6-3 to TRBJ2-5; D not certain. Germline CDR1 is MNHEY and CDR2 is SVGEGT. The CDR3 contains 13 residues. Trimming removed 0 bases at V and 6 bases at J, with 8 bases between. CDR3 nucleotide sequence: TGTGCCAGCAGTTACTCGACGAGACAGACCCAGTACTTC. Protein product: CASSYSTRQTQYF.

This clonotype was recorded many times. The V call is TRBV7-3, the J call TRBJ1-4; 9 positions match TRBD1. CDR1 and CDR2 (germline): SGHTA, FQGTGA. Trimming removed 5 bases from V and 8 bases from J; junction bases left unmatched: 9. This CDR3 region has 15 residues. CDR3 DNA sequence: TGTGCCAGCAGCCCGACGGGACAGGGAGGGGAAAAACTGTTTTTT. Amino acids: CASSPTGQGGEKLFF.

This clonotype has a count of ten or more. The chain is built from TRBV18 and TRBJ1-5; 10 bases align to TRBD1. Trimming removed 3 bases from V and 4 bases from J; junction bases left unmatched: 0. Per the germline V gene, CDR1 is KGHSH and CDR2 is LQKENI. The CDR3 sequence is 14 residues long. Written as DNA, the CDR3 is TGTGCCAGCTCACCGGGACAGGGGAATCAGCCCCAGCATTTT. As protein: CASSPGQGNQPQHF.